A single T cell receptor (beta chain) is shown here with its context. TCRdb keeps only in-frame clones here, not all; method: immunoSEQ multiplex PCR. The sample yields over 35,000 clones, more than 90% seen once. CDR3 size: 14 residues. The germline gives CDR1 SGDLS, CDR2 YYNGEE. Trimming removed 1 base at V and 5 bases at J, with 12 bases between. The data were taken from a study of blood T cell repertoires in COVID-19. The sequence was obtained from a man between 70 and 80 years old with active COVID-19. The chain recombines TRBV9 with TRBJ2-5, with TRBD2 as a possible D gene (5 bases). Sample: peripheral blood. CDR3 residues: CASSVTERDETQYF. In nucleotides, the CDR3 is TGTGCCAGCAGCGTAACGGAGAGGGATGAGACCCAGTACTTC.